This entry features one T cell receptor (beta chain) sequence. The sample belongs to a study of CD8 T cells in Susac syndrome. V lost 8 bases, J lost 0 bases, and 16 bases lay in between. This CDR3 is built from 15 residues. Per germline, CDR1 MDHEN and CDR2 SYDVKM. Reverse transcription of roughly 0.5 to 1 ug RNA was performed with random hexamers. MiXCR, applied by TCRdb to the immunoSEQ multiplex PCR reads, yields one record per CDR3 protein. Here the sample spans 45,000 or so distinct CDR3 sequences, roughly 93% being singletons. Sequencing used CD8+ T cells from PBMCs. The chain has TRBV28 and TRBJ2-5; possible D gene TRBD1, 5 bases. This clonotype was sampled from a human donor in good health. This chain's CDR3 is CASGRRQLYQETQYF. Here the CDR3 DNA reads TGTGCCAGCGGCAGGAGACAGTTGTACCAAGAGACCCAGTACTTC. The full variable domain, completed using reference TRBV28 and TRBJ2-5, is DVKVTQSSRYLVKRTGEKVFLECVQDMDHENMFWYRQDPGLGLRLIYFSYDVKMKEKGDIPEGYSVSREKKERFSLILESASTNQTSMYLCASGRRQLYQETQYFGPGTRLLVL.